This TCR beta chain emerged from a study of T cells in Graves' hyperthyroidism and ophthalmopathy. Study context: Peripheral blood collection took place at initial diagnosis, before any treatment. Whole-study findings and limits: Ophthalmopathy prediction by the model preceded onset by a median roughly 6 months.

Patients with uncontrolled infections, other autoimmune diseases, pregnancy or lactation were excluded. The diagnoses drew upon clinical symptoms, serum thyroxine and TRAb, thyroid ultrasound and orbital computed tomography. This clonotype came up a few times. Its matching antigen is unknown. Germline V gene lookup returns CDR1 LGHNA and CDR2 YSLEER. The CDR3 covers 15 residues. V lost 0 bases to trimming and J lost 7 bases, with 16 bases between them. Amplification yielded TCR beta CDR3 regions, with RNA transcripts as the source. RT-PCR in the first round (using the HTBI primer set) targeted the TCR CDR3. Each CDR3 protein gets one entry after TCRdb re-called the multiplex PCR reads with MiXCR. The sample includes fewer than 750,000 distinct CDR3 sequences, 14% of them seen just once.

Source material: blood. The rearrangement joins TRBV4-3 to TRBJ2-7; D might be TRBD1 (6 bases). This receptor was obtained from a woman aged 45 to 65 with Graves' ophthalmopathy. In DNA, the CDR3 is TGCGCCAGCAGCCAAGATCTCTCAGGGGCGAGGGAGCAGTACTTC. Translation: CASSQDLSGAREQYF.